The 22 T cell receptor beta chains below were found in one sample sequenced in a study of chemoradiotherapy in HPV16-positive cancers. Profiled with immunoSEQ multiplex PCR; TCRdb holds only in-frame clones, not every one. The repertoire holds approximately 1,500 clones, with about 81% as singletons. The sample consisted of tumor tissue, taken from a patient who underwent chemoradiotherapy. Receptors originate from a human donor with HPV-associated anogenital cancer.

As regards this clone: Additional DNA sequences in this sample encode the identical CDR3. The chain employs TRBV14 and TRBJ1-6; TRBD1 is a possible D gene (5 bases). Between the trimmed V and J ends, which lost 0 bases and 8 bases, there was a span of 5 bases. This CDR3 has 13 residues. In germline, CDR1 is SGHDN, CDR2 FVKESK. The CDR3 loop reads CASSQEGDSPLHF. The CDR3 region has the DNA TGTGCCAGCAGCCAAGAAGGGGATTCACCCCTCCACTTT.

This sequence joins TRBV6-1 and TRBJ1-5; possibly TRBD1 for D (6 bases). This CDR3 is 14 amino acids long. CDR1 and CDR2 (germline): MNHNS, SASEGT. V lost 8 bases, J lost 4 bases, and 15 bases lay in between. The CDR3 DNA reads TGTGCCAGCTGGACGCGGACAGAAAATCAGCCCCAGCATTTT. Protein product: CASWTRTENQPQHF.

The chain links TRBV28 to TRBJ1-5, with D tentatively TRBD1 (6 bases). Trimming removed 3 bases at V and 7 bases at J, with 22 bases between. The CDR3 contains 17 residues. Looked up from germline, CDR1 is MDHEN and CDR2 is SYDVKM. CDR3: CASSFLGGGAIGQPQHF. In nucleotides, the CDR3 is TGTGCCAGCAGTTTTCTGGGTGGGGGCGCAATAGGACAGCCCCAGCATTTT.

The V and J genes are TRBV30 and TRBJ1-6; a possible D gene is TRBD1 (5 bases). V was shortened by 2 bases and J by 5 bases, with 13 bases between the two germline ends. This CDR3 region has 15 residues. Germline V lookup: CDR1 GTSNPN, CDR2 SVGIG (reference sequence). CDR3 residues: CAWSSFDSHNSPLHF. The DNA of the CDR3 is TGTGCCTGGAGTTCGTTTGACAGTCATAATTCACCCCTCCACTTT.

This clone was recorded a few times. The CDR3 sequence is CASSVGQGGQPQHF. In DNA, the CDR3 is TGTGCCAGCAGCGTAGGACAGGGAGGTCAGCCCCAGCATTTT. The chain recombines TRBV9 with TRBJ1-5, with 7 bases that match TRBD1. Germline V gives CDR1 SGDLS, CDR2 YYNGEE. The J segment lost 6 bases and the V segment lost 0 bases, leaving 3 bases of the junction unmatched. This CDR3 is built from 14 residues.

V and J are TRBV6-5 and TRBJ1-2; 9 bases map to TRBD1. After removal of 5 bases from V and 6 bases from J, the junction contained 7 bases not matched to a gene. Germline lookup yields CDR1 MNHEY and CDR2 SVGAGI. The CDR3 extends over 14 amino acids. The CDR3 protein is CASSMTGGEDGYTF. Here the CDR3 DNA reads TGTGCCAGCAGTATGACAGGGGGTGAGGATGGCTACACCTTC.

In this sample, this clone turned up once. V usage is TRBV28 and J usage is TRBJ1-2; D is undetermined. The germline V gene has CDR1 MDHEN and CDR2 SYDVKM. Trimming took off 2 bases at V and 4 bases at J, with 11 bases between the two ends. The CDR3 is 14 residues long. CDR3 sequence: CASSLVQRSYGYTF. Written as DNA, the CDR3 is TGTGCCAGCAGTTTAGTTCAGCGATCCTATGGCTACACCTTC.

The chain uses TRBV11-1 and TRBJ2-1; D may be TRBD2 (6 bases). The ends were cut back, 2 bases at V and 6 bases at J, with 14 bases in the middle. The CDR3 totals 15 residues. The germline V gene encodes CDR1 SGHAT and CDR2 FQDESV (reference sequence). The CDR3 spells CASSLRGGAANEQFF. CDR3 DNA: TGTGCCAGCAGCTTAAGAGGCGGGGCGGCCAATGAGCAGTTCTTC.

The rearrangement uses TRBV7-3 and TRBJ2-1, with D unresolved. The V end lost 5 bases, the J end lost 5 bases, and 10 bases lay between the germline ends. This CDR3 region has 13 residues. CDR1 and CDR2 (germline): SGHTA, FQGTGA. The CDR3 region has the DNA TGTGCCAGCAGCGCCTACCTTCACAATGAGCAGTTCTTC. It specifies CASSAYLHNEQFF.

The V call is TRBV27, the J call TRBJ1-2; maybe TRBD1 (6 bases). Germline V gives CDR1 MNHEY, CDR2 SMNVEV (reference sequence). V was shortened by 2 bases and J by 8 bases, with 15 bases between the two germline ends. There are 14 residues in the CDR3. CDR3 in amino acids: CASSLGWQGYGYTF. The CDR3 nucleotides read TGTGCCAGCAGTTTAGGTTGGCAGGGGTACGGCTACACCTTC.

This chain uses TRBV27 with TRBJ1-2, with a tentative D call TRBD1 (5 bases). Germline V gene data show CDR1 as MNHEY and CDR2 as SMNVEV (reference sequence). There are 13 residues in the CDR3. Trimming removed 7 bases from V and 1 base from J, with 10 bases in between. CDR3 loop: CASTRGSNYGYTF. The CDR3 DNA follows: TGTGCCAGCACCCGGGGCAGTAACTATGGCTACACCTTC.

The chain carries TRBV10-3 and TRBJ2-1; D gene unclear. Germline values: CDR1 ENHRY, CDR2 SYGVKD. The CDR3 runs to 12 residues. Trimming took 4 bases from V and 8 from J, leaving 9 bases between them. The chain's CDR3 is CAISGASHEQFF. The CDR3 DNA follows: TGTGCCATCAGTGGGGCGTCGCATGAGCAGTTCTTC.

V usage is TRBV10-3 and J usage is TRBJ1-4, with D possibly matching TRBD1 (5 bases). This CDR3 comprises 15 residues. V was pared by 4 bases and J by 10 bases, with 19 bases between. Germline CDR1 is ENHRY and CDR2 is SYGVKD. The CDR3 loop reads CAISATGTPLGKLFF. As DNA, the CDR3 is TGTGCCATCAGTGCTACCGGGACTCCCCTTGGAAAACTGTTTTTT.

The chain employs TRBV5-6 and TRBJ2-4; no definite D call. Germline CDR1 reads SGHDT; CDR2 reads YYEEEE. This CDR3 spans 12 amino acids. Deletions cut 0 bases from V and 8 bases from J, with 6 bases between. CDR3 protein: CASSLVADIQYF. CDR3 in DNA: TGTGCCAGCAGCTTGGTCGCGGACATTCAGTACTTC.

With regard to this clone: At one boundary the junction diverges from the germline segment, which might be a read error. V and J are TRBV18 and TRBJ2-7; maybe TRBD1 (6 bases). CDR1 is KGHSH and CDR2 is LQKENI in the germline V gene. This CDR3 has 13 residues. The CDR3 here is CASSPLDRYGQYF. The DNA for the CDR3 is TGTGCCAGCTCACCGCTCGACAGGTACGGGCAGTACTTC.

The chain is built from TRBV7-2 and TRBJ2-7; 7 positions agree with TRBD1. There are 13 residues in the CDR3. V was pared by 5 bases and J by 4 bases, with 5 bases of the junction left unmatched. Germline V gene data show CDR1 as SGHTA and CDR2 as FQGNSA. Here the CDR3 reads CASSAGTDYEQYF. For the CDR3, the DNA is TGTGCCAGCAGCGCCGGGACAGATTACGAGCAGTACTTC.

The V gene is TRBV9, the J gene TRBJ2-5; 7 nucleotides match TRBD1. The germline CDR1 and CDR2 sequences are SGDLS and YYNGEE. The trim removed 4 bases at V and 3 bases at J, leaving 3 bases unmatched. The CDR3 has 13 residues. The CDR3 region is CASSLGQKETQYF. CDR3 nucleotides: TGTGCCAGCAGCCTGGGACAGAAAGAGACCCAGTACTTC. The complete variable domain, with remaining parts taken from reference TRBV9 and TRBJ2-5, reads DSGVTQTPKHLITATGQRVTLRCSPRSGDLSVYWYQQSLDQGLQFLIQYYNGEERAKGNILERFSAQQFPDLHSELNLSSLELGDSALYFCASSLGQKETQYFGPGTRLLVL.

The V and J genes are TRBV6-1 and TRBJ2-5; 7 bases align to TRBD1. Trimming cost V 6 bases and J 5 bases; bases outside gene matches: 6. The CDR3 loop spans 13 amino acids. Germline CDR1 is MNHNS and CDR2 is SASEGT. CDR3 protein: CASRRDSRETQYF. CDR3 nucleotide sequence: TGTGCCAGCAGAAGGGACAGCCGGGAGACCCAGTACTTC.

The CDR3 loop reads CASSPLGPGDTQYF. CDR3 nucleotides: TGTGCCAGCTCACCCCTAGGGCCGGGAGATACGCAGTATTTT. The chain employs TRBV18 and TRBJ2-3; D gene ambiguous. Trimming shortened V by 3 bases and J by 5 bases, and 12 bases separated the two germline ends. Germline assignment: CDR1 KGHSH and CDR2 LQKENI. The CDR3 covers 14 residues.

The gene calls are TRBV6-6 and TRBJ1-5; TRBD1 aligns across 10 bases. The length of the CDR3 is 16 residues. V gave up 5 bases and J gave up 3 bases; unmatched junction bases: 7. Looked up from germline, CDR1 is MNHNY and CDR2 is SVGAGI (reference sequence). CDR3 in DNA: TGTGCCAGCAGTCCATCGACAGGGGGCCTCAATCAGCCCCAGCATTTT. It encodes CASSPSTGGLNQPQHF.

V and J are TRBV7-8 and TRBJ2-7; D perhaps matches TRBD2 (5 bases). The CDR3 runs to 15 residues. The V and J ends lost 6 bases and 0 bases respectively, with 15 bases between them. The germline CDR1 and CDR2 sequences are SGHVS and FQNEAQ. CDR3 bases: TGTGCCAGCAGAGGAGACGGACGGGGCTCCTACGAGCAGTACTTC. It is translated as CASRGDGRGSYEQYF.

This chain connects TRBV5-1 to TRBJ2-7, with 8 bases fitting TRBD2. The CDR3 covers 15 residues. Looked up from germline, CDR1 is SGHRS and CDR2 is YFSETQ. V trimming: 6 bases; J trimming: 3 bases; junction bases outside the gene matches: 11. The CDR3 sequence is CASKVIYAGGYEQYF. CDR3 DNA: TGCGCCAGCAAGGTGATTTATGCGGGGGGCTACGAGCAGTACTTC.